This T cell receptor beta chain appears in the sequencing data of a study of T cell responses to AZD1222 COVID-19 vaccine. Study information: Analysis merged second doses at about 4 or about 12 weeks. General study results and limits: Reports indicate that nearly half of spike-specific TCRs are directed at unmutated variant regions.

The sample holds one count of this clone. The target antigen is unknown. Here immunoSEQ multiplex PCR was the method, and the copy in TCRdb shows in-frame clones only, minus some. This sample has 100,000 to 120,000 clones, with 88% found just once. V was cut by 1 base and J by 6 bases, with 10 bases left in between. The CDR3 length is 13 residues. Germline V gene lookup returns CDR1 LGHDT and CDR2 YNNKEL (reference sequence). The chain is built from TRBV3-1 (or the pseudogene TRBV3-2) and TRBJ2-7; TRBD1 might be the D (5 bases). This receptor was obtained from an adult in good health. The sample consisted of peripheral blood, taken on day 0 of AZD1222 vaccination. The CDR3 DNA reads TGTGCCAGCAGCCAAGCCCTAGGGGCCGAGCAGTACTTC. Translated: CASSQALGAEQYF.